This entry lists 3 T cell receptor beta chains sequenced from one sample in a study of T cells after yellow fever vaccination. MiXCR, run by TCRdb on the 5' RACE reads, gives a single entry per CDR3 protein. Of approximately 550,000 distinct CDR3 sequences listed, under 25% are singletons. The sample here was PBMCs, taken 15 days after the yellow fever booster vaccination. These TCRs come from a man aged 25 to 40 who received the YFV17D yellow fever vaccine.

This clonotype was observed a few times. V gene TRBV5-1 combines with J gene TRBJ2-1; D gene ambiguous. The V end lost 0 bases, the J end lost 9 bases, and 10 bases lay between the germline ends. The CDR3 has 13 amino acids. In germline, CDR1 is SGHRS, CDR2 YFSETQ. The CDR3 nucleotides are TGCGCCAGCAGCTTGGCCATGGGGTCTGAGCAGTTCTTC. Translation: CASSLAMGSEQFF.

This clonotype was seen only a few times. This sequence joins TRBV11-2 and TRBJ2-5; tentatively, D is TRBD2 (6 bases). The CDR3 is 14 residues long. CDR1 and CDR2 (germline): SGHAT, FQNNGV. V lost 5 bases to trimming and J lost 5 bases, with 15 bases between them. This chain's CDR3 is CASSPGLRGETQYF. The CDR3 DNA reads TGTGCCAGCAGCCCGGGACTCCGCGGGGAGACCCAGTACTTC.

The CDR3 DNA reads TGTGCCAGCAGCGGCGTTACAGGGTTTGGTGGGCAGTTCTTC. This translates into CASSGVTGFGGQFF. The genes are TRBV9 and TRBJ2-1; possible D gene TRBD1, 6 bases. Germline V gene data show CDR1 as SGDLS and CDR2 as YYNGEE. This CDR3 is 14 amino acids long. The ends were cut back, 3 bases at V and 12 bases at J, with 19 bases in the middle.